The 29 T cell receptor beta chains listed next were all sequenced from one sample in a study of shared clonotypes between healthy human individuals. TCRdb's table, derived via immunoSEQ multiplex PCR, lists solely in-frame clones and lacks some. This sample has about a million clones, with around three quarters found just once. Material: memory CD4+ T cells from PBMCs. As to subset: CD45RA-negative fraction. Receptors were obtained from a young man in good health. Some clones in this sample may be carry-over from other donors' samples.

V usage is TRBV18 and J usage is TRBJ1-1; possibly TRBD1 for D (6 bases). V lost 3 bases to trimming and J lost 2 bases, with 13 bases between them. CDR1 and CDR2 (germline): KGHSH, LQKENI. This CDR3 has 15 residues. CDR3 loop: CASSPPGTTNTEAFF. CDR3 coding DNA: TGTGCCAGCTCACCTCCCGGGACAACTAACACTGAAGCTTTCTTT.

This sequence joins TRBV2 and TRBJ1-2, with 7 bases that match TRBD1. Germline V gene sequence: CDR1 SNHLY, CDR2 FYNNEI. CDR3 length: 14 amino acids. V lost 3 bases and J lost 8; bases outside the gene matches: 9. CDR3 DNA: TGTGCCAGCAGTGATGCAGGGGGGCCGCTGGGCTACACCTTC. This codes for CASSDAGGPLGYTF.

The CDR3 DNA reads as TGTGCCAGCAGCTCCAACAGGGGGAGAAACATTCAGTACTTC. It translates to CASSSNRGRNIQYF. This chain joins TRBV7-9 and TRBJ2-4; 8 nucleotides match TRBD1. Germline V lookup: CDR1 SEHNR, CDR2 FQNEAQ (reference sequence). The CDR3 extends over 14 amino acids. J gave up 6 bases and V 4 bases, and 5 bases lay outside the gene matches.

The chain carries TRBV6-1 and TRBJ1-4; 7 bases are a match to TRBD1. Unmatched junction bases numbered 1, after V lost 3 bases and J lost 0 bases. Looked up from germline, CDR1 is MNHNS and CDR2 is SASEGT. This CDR3 comprises 15 residues. CDR3 sequence reads: CASSEGQSTNEKLFF. CDR3 coding DNA: TGTGCCAGCAGTGAGGGACAGTCAACTAATGAAAAACTGTTTTTT.

This sequence joins TRBV28 and TRBJ2-6; 7 bases line up with TRBD2. The V gene end was trimmed by 6 bases and the J gene end by 0 bases; junction bases not matched to a gene: 8. The CDR3 runs to 17 residues. The germline gives CDR1 MDHEN, CDR2 SYDVKM. CDR3 region: CASSPQGRGSGANVLTF. CDR3 nucleotides: TGTGCCAGCAGCCCTCAAGGGAGGGGCTCTGGGGCCAACGTCCTGACTTTC.

The chain has TRBV2 and TRBJ1-4; 7 bases map to TRBD1. Germline V gene lookup returns CDR1 SNHLY and CDR2 FYNNEI. The CDR3 loop spans 15 amino acids. V gave up 3 bases and J gave up 5 bases; unmatched junction bases: 6. This CDR3 reads CASSDPTGFNEKLFF. The CDR3 DNA is TGTGCCAGCAGTGACCCGACAGGGTTCAATGAAAAACTGTTTTTT.

The chain links TRBV5-1 to TRBJ1-2; possible D gene TRBD1, 5 bases. The ends were cut back, 4 bases at V and 8 bases at J, with 18 bases in the middle. Germline CDR1 and CDR2: SGHRS and YFSETQ. The CDR3 has 14 residues. CDR3 protein: CASSGDGERWGYTF. The DNA for the CDR3 is TGCGCCAGCAGCGGGGACGGGGAGCGGTGGGGCTACACCTTC.

The chain has TRBV30 and TRBJ2-4; D gene ambiguous. The CDR3 is 12 residues long. Germline assignment: CDR1 GTSNPN and CDR2 SVGIG (reference sequence). V was pared by 3 bases and J by 1 base, with 4 bases between. Here the CDR3 reads CAWRRAKNIQYF. CDR3 nucleotide sequence: TGTGCCTGGAGGAGGGCCAAAAACATTCAGTACTTC. Full variable domain (outside the CDR3, taken from reference TRBV30 and TRBJ2-4): SQTIHQWPATLVQPVGSPLSLECTVEGTSNPNLYWYRQAAGRGLQLLFYSVGIGQISSEVPQNLSASRPQDRQFILSSKKLLLSDSGFYLCAWRRAKNIQYFGAGTRLSVL.

This chain uses TRBV6-5 with TRBJ1-1; maybe TRBD1 (6 bases). This CDR3 has 13 amino acids. CDR1 is MNHEY, CDR2 SVGAGI, per germline. Trimming took off 0 bases at V and 13 bases at J, with 15 bases between the two ends. Here the CDR3 reads CASSYSKQGEDFF. The DNA for the CDR3 is TGTGCCAGCAGTTACTCGAAACAGGGTGAGGATTTCTTT.

As to this clone: Other DNA sequences in this sample translate to the same CDR3. The chain employs TRBV7-2 and TRBJ2-7; possibly TRBD2 for D (6 bases). The CDR3 consists of 14 residues. The germline V gene has CDR1 SGHTA and CDR2 FQGNSA. The V and J ends lost 1 base and 3 bases respectively, with 10 bases between them. As DNA, the CDR3 is TGTGCCAGCAGCTTAGGCCGGAGGGGCTACGAGCAGTACTTC. Encoded protein: CASSLGRRGYEQYF.

The chain combines TRBV18 with TRBJ1-2, with D maybe TRBD1 (6 bases). The CDR3 is 16 amino acids. Per germline, CDR1 KGHSH and CDR2 LQKENI. Trimming stripped 0 bases from V and 3 bases from J, with 14 bases between. The CDR3: CASSPPLRGPYYGYTF. In DNA, the CDR3 is TGTGCCAGCTCACCACCGTTACGGGGGCCCTACTATGGCTACACCTTC.

The chain carries TRBV5-5 and TRBJ1-5; no firm D call. Germline CDR1 is SGHKS and CDR2 is YYEKEE (reference sequence). The ends were cut back, 4 bases at V and 0 bases at J, with 11 bases in the middle. The CDR3 consists of 15 residues. The DNA for the CDR3 is TGTGCCAGCAGCCAGAGGACGGATAGCAATCAGCCCCAGCATTTT. Its protein is CASSQRTDSNQPQHF. Full variable domain (outside the CDR3, taken from reference TRBV5-5 and TRBJ1-5): DAGVTQSPTHLIKTRGQQVTLRCSPISGHKSVSWYQQVLGQGPQFIFQYYEKEERGRGNFPDRFSARQFPNYSSELNVNALLLGDSALYLCASSQRTDSNQPQHFGDGTRLSIL.

This clone was seen only once. This chain connects TRBV15 to TRBJ2-3; 14 nucleotides agree with TRBD2. Germline V gene lookup returns CDR1 LNHNV and CDR2 YYDKDF (reference sequence). Trimming cost V 4 bases and J 0 bases; bases outside gene matches: 3. There are 17 residues in the CDR3. CDR3 sequence: CATSIGLAGGSTDTQYF. The CDR3 nucleotides read TGTGCCACCAGCATAGGACTAGCGGGAGGAAGCACAGATACGCAGTATTTT.

CDR3 DNA: TGTGCCAGCAGCACCCGGACAGGGGGCGGGCAGTACTTC. It yields the protein CASSTRTGGGQYF. This chain connects TRBV7-2 to TRBJ2-7, with 11 bases fitting TRBD1. After removal of 5 bases from V and 9 bases from J, the junction contained 6 bases not matched to a gene. The CDR3 totals 13 residues. CDR1 is SGHTA, CDR2 FQGNSA, per germline.

The J gene is TRBJ2-3, the V gene TRBV11-3, with D possibly TRBD2 on 7 matching bases. The CDR3 runs to 14 residues. Germline CDR1 is SGHNT and CDR2 is YENEEA. Trimming removed 5 bases from V and 8 bases from J, with 17 bases in between. The CDR3 nucleotides are TGTGCCAGCAGCGCCCTAGGGGGGGCGGGTACGCAGTATTTT. Translating gives CASSALGGAGTQYF.

The V call is TRBV14, the J call TRBJ2-5; TRBD2 agrees at 11 bases. Trimming took 1 base from V and 4 from J; bases not matched to a gene: 2. CDR1 is SGHDN, CDR2 FVKESK, per germline. The CDR3 has 15 amino acids. CDR3 region: CASSQALAGGETQYF. CDR3 DNA sequence: TGTGCCAGCAGCCAAGCTCTAGCGGGAGGAGAGACCCAGTACTTC.

This sequence joins TRBV27 and TRBJ2-7; no clear D gene. V was pared by 8 bases and J by 2 bases, with 13 bases between. The CDR3 length is 13 residues. CDR1 is MNHEY, CDR2 SMNVEV, per germline (reference sequence). CDR3 residues: CASPRTGPYEQYF. The CDR3 region has the DNA TGTGCCAGCCCGCGGACGGGCCCCTACGAGCAGTACTTC.

The chain recombines TRBV7-2 with TRBJ1-3; D gene ambiguous. The CDR3 runs 16 residues. Germline CDR1 reads SGHTA; CDR2 reads FQGNSA. The V and J ends lost 4 bases and 0 bases respectively, with 13 bases between them. The CDR3, as DNA: TGTGCCAGCAGCTCACATGCACCTTACTCTGGAAACACCATATATTTT. Encoded protein: CASSSHAPYSGNTIYF.

The J gene is TRBJ2-3, the V gene TRBV5-1; 7 positions agree with TRBD1. Germline V gene lookup returns CDR1 SGHRS and CDR2 YFSETQ. V lost 4 bases to trimming and J lost 0 bases; unmatched junction nucleotides: 8. The length of the CDR3 is 16 residues. This CDR3 is CASSQDGTDSTDTQYF. The CDR3 bases are TGCGCCAGCAGCCAAGATGGGACAGACAGCACAGATACGCAGTATTTT. Supplemented by reference TRBV5-1 and TRBJ2-3, the full variable domain reads KAGVTQTPRYLIKTRGQQVTLSCSPISGHRSVSWYQQTPGQGLQFLFEYFSETQRNKGNFPGRFSGRQFSNSRSEMNVSTLELGDSALYLCASSQDGTDSTDTQYFGPGTRLTVL.

This rearrangement joins TRBV6-6 to TRBJ2-1; the D is unclear. Trimming shortened V by 7 bases and J by 6 bases, and 19 bases separated the two germline ends. Germline CDR1 is MNHNY and CDR2 is SVGAGI (reference sequence). CDR3 length equals 15 residues. The CDR3 nucleotides read TGTGCCAGCACCCCTCTAAATAGCTCTCGCAATGAGCAGTTCTTC. Translating it yields CASTPLNSSRNEQFF.

The rearrangement joins TRBV19 to TRBJ2-3, with D possibly matching TRBD2 (6 bases). Germline V gene sequence: CDR1 LNHDA, CDR2 SQIVND (reference sequence). Between the trimmed V and J ends, which lost 6 bases and 3 bases, there was a span of 16 bases. The CDR3 contains 15 residues. CDR3 nucleotide sequence: TGTGCCAGTAGACTCCATAAGACTAGAACAGATACGCAGTATTTT. It translates to CASRLHKTRTDTQYF.

A note on this clone: Distinct nucleotide sequences in the sample also encode this CDR3. The V and J genes are TRBV30 and TRBJ1-5; D possibly corresponds to TRBD1 (6 bases). Germline V lookup: CDR1 GTSNPN, CDR2 SVGIG (reference sequence). The ends were cut back, 0 bases at V and 2 bases at J, with 8 bases in the middle. This CDR3 has 14 residues. DNA of the CDR3: TGTGCCTGGAGTGTCCCAGGGGGCAATCAGCCCCAGCATTTT. Translation gives CAWSVPGGNQPQHF.

This chain uses TRBV7-3 with TRBJ2-1; 7 bases match TRBD2. From germline, CDR1 is SGHTA and CDR2 FQGTGA. The CDR3 covers 16 residues. The junction had 7 bases not matched to a gene; V was cut back by 5 bases and J by 0 bases. The CDR3 sequence: CASSKDSGVSYNEQFF. The CDR3 DNA sequence: TGTGCCAGCAGCAAAGACAGCGGGGTCTCCTACAATGAGCAGTTCTTC. The full variable domain, its missing parts supplied by reference TRBV7-3 and TRBJ2-1, is GAGVSQTPSNKVTEKGKYVELRCDPISGHTALYWYRQSLGQGPEFLIYFQGTGAADDSGLPNDRFFAVRPEGSVSTLKIQRTERGDSAVYLCASSKDSGVSYNEQFFGPGTRLTVL.

V and J are TRBV7-9 and TRBJ1-1; possibly TRBD1 for D (5 bases). Trimming took 6 bases from V and 4 from J, leaving 15 bases between them. Germline-derived CDR1 and CDR2 are SEHNR and FQNEAQ (reference sequence). The CDR3 is 14 residues long. The CDR3 region is CASRTRDFSTEAFF. In DNA, the CDR3 is TGTGCCAGCAGAACGAGGGACTTTTCCACTGAAGCTTTCTTT.

The rearrangement uses TRBV20-1 and TRBJ1-1; the D is unclear. V dropped 7 bases and J dropped 1 base, with 7 bases sitting between them. This CDR3 has 11 residues. CDR1 and CDR2 (germline): DFQATT, SNEGSKA (reference sequence). Here the CDR3 reads CSGRGNTEAFF. Here the CDR3 DNA reads TGCAGTGGGAGAGGGAACACTGAAGCTTTCTTT.

A remark on this clone: This could be a read error, since a much larger clone is one nucleotide away. This sample also contains other DNA sequences that code for the same CDR3. This chain joins TRBV2 and TRBJ1-1, with 8 bases aligning to TRBD1. The CDR3 runs 13 residues. Per germline, CDR1 SNHLY and CDR2 FYNNEI. V was pared by 6 bases and J by 3 bases, with 3 bases of the junction left unmatched. The DNA of the CDR3 is TGTGCCAGCAGAGGACAGGGCGACACTGAAGCTTTCTTT. It encodes CASRGQGDTEAFF.

This chain links TRBV19 with TRBJ1-5, with D unresolved. Germline V CDR1 and CDR2: LNHDA, SQIVND (reference sequence). The CDR3 consists of 10 residues. V was cut by 9 bases and J by 5 bases, with 5 bases left in between. The CDR3 loop reads CASIDQPQHF. CDR3 in DNA: TGTGCCAGCATCGATCAGCCCCAGCATTTT.

This clone was seen a few times. Different DNA sequences within this sample yield the same CDR3. The rearrangement joins TRBV18 to TRBJ1-1, with unresolved D. The CDR3 spans 11 residues. The germline CDR1 and CDR2 sequences are KGHSH and LQKENI. V dropped 3 bases and J dropped 4 bases, with 3 bases sitting between them. CDR3 DNA sequence: TGTGCCAGCTCACCGGGCACTGAAGCTTTCTTT. Encoded protein: CASSPGTEAFF.

The chain is built from TRBV28 and TRBJ1-2; D is unclear. V was clipped by 3 bases and J by 3 bases, with 5 bases between them. The CDR3 is made up of 12 amino acids. Germline V gene sequence: CDR1 MDHEN, CDR2 SYDVKM. In nucleotides, the CDR3 is TGTGCCAGCAGTTTCCCGGACTATGGCTACACCTTC. Translated, it gives CASSFPDYGYTF.